A single sample is the source of the 12 T cell receptor beta chains below, sequenced in a study of T-cell reconstitution after alpha-beta-depleted transplantation in children. Researchers prepared the TCRbeta library using unique molecular identifiers, the study reports. TCRdb re-called the PCR reads with MiXCR, one entry per CDR3 protein. The data contain approximately 88,000 distinct CDR3 sequences, 9% to 15% of them singletons. Here the sequenced sample was PBMCs from the stem cell graft donor, taken from the stem cell graft. The receptors were gathered from a human donor who donated a stem cell graft to a child with inherited bone marrow failure.

This clonotype was seen ten or more times. The CDR3 reads CASTRGGQGQETQYF. The CDR3 DNA is TGTGCCAGCACCCGGGGGGGTCAGGGCCAAGAGACCCAGTACTTC. The rearrangement uses TRBV5-4 and TRBJ2-5, with TRBD2 matching 8 bases. CDR3 length: 15 residues. V lost 6 bases to trimming and J lost 1 base; unmatched junction nucleotides: 8. Per the germline V gene, CDR1 is SGHNT and CDR2 is YYREEE (reference sequence).

This clonotype was seen many times. The genes are TRBV7-9 and TRBJ2-2; D might be TRBD2 (6 bases). V was pared by 2 bases and J by 1 base, with 11 bases between. Per germline, CDR1 SEHNR and CDR2 FQNEAQ (reference sequence). The CDR3 runs 16 residues. The CDR3 protein is CASSLPDGGNTGELFF. The CDR3 DNA sequence: TGTGCCAGCAGCTTACCTGACGGGGGGAACACCGGGGAGCTGTTTTTT. The whole variable domain, filled in from reference TRBV7-9 and TRBJ2-2, reads DTGVSQNPRHKITKRGQNVTFRCDPISEHNRLYWYRQTLGQGPEFLTYFQNEAQLEKSRLLSDRFSAERPKGSFSTLEIQRTEQGDSAMYLCASSLPDGGNTGELFFGEGSRLTVL.

This clonotype was seen repeatedly, ten times or more. The chain joins TRBV29-1 to TRBJ1-1; weak D call: TRBD1 (6 bases). The CDR3 runs to 16 residues. CDR1 and CDR2 from the germline V gene are SQVTM and ANQGSEA. Trimming shortened V by 2 bases and J by 5 bases, and 21 bases separated the two germline ends. DNA of the CDR3: TGCAGCGTTGAATCCCGGGAATGGGGGGGGCGAACTGAAGCTTTCTTT. Translating gives CSVESREWGGRTEAFF.

This clonotype was detected ten times or more. The chain employs TRBV20-1 and TRBJ2-3; tentative D call: TRBD2 (5 bases). The CDR3 runs to 16 residues. Trimming pared 7 bases from V and 4 bases from J, leaving 24 bases between. Germline CDR1 DFQATT, CDR2 SNEGSKA (reference sequence). The CDR3 coding sequence is TGCAGTGGCCGCCGGGGTACTCTAGCAATCGCAGATACGCAGTATTTT. The encoded protein is CSGRRGTLAIADTQYF.

This clonotype was recorded many times. This chain uses TRBV7-2 with TRBJ2-7; a possible D gene is TRBD2 (6 bases). The CDR3 is made up of 13 amino acids. The V gene lost 5 bases and the J gene lost 7 bases, with 15 bases spanning the gap. The germline V gene has CDR1 SGHTA and CDR2 FQGNSA. The CDR3 DNA follows: TGTGCCAGCAGCACTCAGCGGGCTGGTGAGCAGTACTTC. It specifies CASSTQRAGEQYF.

This clonotype was counted ten times or more. The V call is TRBV7-2, the J call TRBJ2-3, with 7 bases matching TRBD2. This CDR3 has 12 residues. The V gene's germline CDR1 is SGHTA and CDR2 FQGNSA. Trimming took 4 bases from V and 8 from J; bases not matched to a gene: 3. The CDR3 region is CASSYGGSTQYF. CDR3 DNA: TGTGCCAGCAGCTACGGCGGGAGTACGCAGTATTTT.

This chain joins TRBV28 and TRBJ2-3, with D tentatively TRBD1 or TRBD2 (5 bases each). Germline lookup yields CDR1 MDHEN and CDR2 SYDVKM. The CDR3 is made up of 15 amino acids. V was cut by 5 bases and J by 4 bases, with 16 bases left in between. The CDR3 protein is CASSPTDRGADTQYF. The CDR3 nucleotides read TGTGCCAGCAGTCCCACCGACCGAGGGGCAGATACGCAGTATTTT.

On this clonotype itself: A much larger clone sits a single nucleotide away, making a read error possible. V usage is TRBV5-1 and J usage is TRBJ2-1, with D uncertain. Germline V CDR1 and CDR2: SGHRS, YFSETQ. The CDR3 length is 15 residues. CDR3 coding DNA: TGCTCCAGCAGCTTCGTGCAGGCGGCTGACAATGAGCAGTTCTTC. Translating gives CSSSFVQAADNEQFF.

In this sample, this clonotype turned up many times. CDR3 sequence reads: CASSLSGLTYF. The DNA of the CDR3 is TGTGCCAGCAGCTTAAGTGGACTAACGTACTTC. The V gene is TRBV7-2, the J gene TRBJ2-7; TRBD2 might be the D (6 bases). The CDR3 has 11 residues. The germline gives CDR1 SGHTA, CDR2 FQGNSA. The V end was cut by 2 bases, the J end by 12 bases, with 11 bases between.

This clonotype was found many times. The rearrangement uses TRBV6-2 or TRBV6-3 and TRBJ2-3; D is tentatively TRBD1 or TRBD2 (5 bases each). This CDR3 comprises 13 residues. In germline, CDR1 is MNHEY, CDR2 SVGEGT. V lost 6 bases, J lost 3 bases, and 10 bases lay in between. The DNA of the CDR3 is TGTGCCAGCAGAAGGGACCAAACAGATACGCAGTATTTT. This gives the protein CASRRDQTDTQYF.

In its sample, this clonotype was seen many times. The V gene is TRBV20-1, the J gene TRBJ1-1; 8 nucleotides align to TRBD1. Germline CDR1 is DFQATT and CDR2 is SNEGSKA (reference sequence). The V segment lost 3 bases and the J segment 5 bases; nucleotides outside the gene matches: 11. This CDR3 has 15 amino acids. CDR3 region: CSASGIGQGGTEAFF. The CDR3 nucleotides read TGCAGTGCTAGTGGGATCGGACAGGGAGGGACTGAAGCTTTCTTT.

At least ten counts were recorded for this clonotype. In DNA form, the CDR3 reads TGTGCCAGCCATTCTCAGGGCGAGGGTAATTCACCCCTCCACTTT. Residues: CASHSQGEGNSPLHF. The chain recombines TRBV12-3 or TRBV12-4 with TRBJ1-6, with a weak D call TRBD1 (5 bases). The V and J ends lost 8 bases and 6 bases respectively, with 17 bases between them. The CDR3 runs to 15 residues.